These 22 T cell receptor beta chains share one sample of origin, sequenced in a study of T cell responses to AZD1222 COVID-19 vaccine (dated by TCRdb to the early 2020s). Receptors were amplified or captured by the immunoSEQ multiplex PCR assay. Held by TCRdb, this immuneACCESS table contains in-frame sequences only and omits some clones. Under half of the omission traces to an unresolved V gene where checked; the cause of the rest is unknown. Present in this sample are around 52,000 clones, 75% to 90% of which were seen just once. The leading ten clones occupy roughly a sixth of the sample. This specimen's time point label, per the study, means: baseline before first vaccination. Sequencing was performed on peripheral blood, taken on day 0 of AZD1222 vaccination. The source of these receptors is an adult in good health.

V and J are TRBV7-8 and TRBJ1-5; no reliable D call. V lost 0 bases to trimming and J lost 5 bases, with 2 bases between them. The germline CDR1 and CDR2 sequences are SGHVS and FQNEAQ. The CDR3 length is 12 residues. CDR3 residues: CASSLAHQPQHF. The CDR3 DNA is TGTGCCAGCAGCTTAGCCCATCAGCCCCAGCATTTT.

This sequence joins TRBV6-1 and TRBJ1-2; D call uncertain. V was clipped by 2 bases and J by 0 bases, with 4 bases between them. The CDR3 has 13 residues. Germline V gene lookup returns CDR1 MNHNS and CDR2 SASEGT. Here the CDR3 reads CASSESPNYGYTF. CDR3 coding DNA: TGTGCCAGCAGTGAAAGTCCTAACTATGGCTACACCTTC.

This chain connects TRBV30 to TRBJ2-3, with 7 bases fitting TRBD2. V dropped 1 base and J dropped 2; count of bases not matched to a gene: 15. Germline V gives CDR1 GTSNPN, CDR2 SVGIG (reference sequence). The CDR3 has 18 amino acids. In DNA form, the CDR3 reads TGTGCCTGGAGTGATGCCACTCGGGCGGGAGAGCCCACAGATACGCAGTATTTT. This sequence encodes CAWSDATRAGEPTDTQYF.

This chain joins TRBV21-1 and TRBJ1-1. TRBV21-1 is recorded as a pseudogene. CDR3 size: 11 residues. In nucleotides, the CDR3 is TGTGCCAGCAGCAGGGGGACTGAAGCTTTCTTT. The encoded protein is CASSRGTEAFF.

V gene TRBV6-5 combines with J gene TRBJ2-3; 7 nucleotides align to TRBD2. Germline lookup yields CDR1 MNHEY and CDR2 SVGAGI. This CDR3 has 14 amino acids. J was trimmed by 1 base and V by 2 bases; bases with no gene match: 0. The CDR3 is CASSYREGTDTQYF. Here the CDR3 DNA reads TGTGCCAGCAGTTACCGGGAGGGCACAGATACGCAGTATTTT.

The J gene is TRBJ1-4, the V gene TRBV19, with TRBD1 matching 9 bases. V dropped 4 bases and J dropped 3; count of bases not matched to a gene: 9. The CDR3 spans 17 residues. CDR1 and CDR2 (germline): LNHDA, SQIVND (reference sequence). In DNA, the CDR3 is TGTGCCAGTAGTACCCGACAGGGGGTAGTTGCTAATGAAAAACTGTTTTTT. Protein sequence: CASSTRQGVVANEKLFF.

This chain links TRBV19 with TRBJ2-1, with 7 bases identical to TRBD2. J gave up 2 bases and V 7 bases, and 20 bases lay outside the gene matches. This CDR3 has 19 residues. The germline CDR1 and CDR2 sequences are LNHDA and SQIVND (reference sequence). The CDR3 here is CASIPAGASGSRPYNEQFF. Written as DNA, the CDR3 is TGTGCCAGTATCCCGGCCGGGGCTAGCGGAAGCCGTCCCTACAATGAGCAGTTCTTC.

This chain uses TRBV2 with TRBJ1-6; no firm D call. The CDR3 length is 14 residues. Trimming shortened V by 10 bases and J by 5 bases, and 15 bases separated the two germline ends. From germline, CDR1 is SNHLY and CDR2 FYNNEI. The CDR3 sequence: CATQEGRNNSPLHF. The CDR3 region has the DNA TGTGCCACCCAAGAGGGCAGAAATAATTCACCCCTCCACTTT.

The chain recombines TRBV19 with TRBJ1-3; TRBD1 matches 9 bases. Losses at the gene ends were 3 bases for V and 0 bases for J; bases not matched to a gene: 9. Germline loops: CDR1 LNHDA, CDR2 SQIVND (reference sequence). This CDR3 contains 18 residues. The CDR3 nucleotides are TGTGCCAGTAGTATTTCGGGACAGGGCAGCCTCTCTGGAAACACCATATATTTT. Translating it yields CASSISGQGSLSGNTIYF.

The chain recombines TRBV4-3 with TRBJ2-7, with TRBD2 as a possible D gene (6 bases). V dropped 1 base and J dropped 3 bases, with 10 bases sitting between them. The V gene's germline CDR1 is LGHNA and CDR2 YSLEER. This CDR3 has 14 residues. As DNA, the CDR3 is TGCGCCAGCAGCCAAGTCGGGGGTTACTACGAGCAGTACTTC. This sequence encodes CASSQVGGYYEQYF.

The chain recombines TRBV3-1 (or the pseudogene TRBV3-2) with TRBJ1-1; D is unresolved. The CDR3 runs to 15 residues. V lost 1 base to trimming and J lost 0 bases, with 9 bases between them. The germline gives CDR1 LGHDT, CDR2 YNNKEL (reference sequence). The CDR3 reads CASSQGGSLNTEAFF. Written as DNA, the CDR3 is TGTGCCAGCAGCCAAGGCGGCTCCTTGAACACTGAAGCTTTCTTT.

About this clone itself: One end of the junction varies from germline; a read error may be responsible. The chain carries TRBV30 and TRBJ2-1; 7 bases fit TRBD2. Germline V gene lookup returns CDR1 GTSNPN and CDR2 SVGIG (reference sequence). The CDR3 contains 14 residues. The CDR3 is CAWVSGTAYNEQFF. The CDR3, as DNA: TGTGCCTGGGTCAGCGGGACTGCCTATAATGAGCAGTTCTTC.

V gene TRBV30 combines with J gene TRBJ1-6; 10 positions match TRBD1. This CDR3 region has 14 residues. V gave up 0 bases and J gave up 9 bases; unmatched junction bases: 2. CDR1 and CDR2 from the germline V gene are GTSNPN and SVGIG (reference sequence). CDR3 sequence: CAWSVRTGGSPLHF. Written as DNA, the CDR3 is TGTGCCTGGAGTGTACGGACAGGGGGTTCACCCCTCCACTTT.

This chain links TRBV6-5 with TRBJ2-6, with unresolved D. V lost 2 bases and J 3 bases, leaving 5 bases between the germline ends. The germline CDR1 and CDR2 sequences are MNHEY and SVGAGI. This CDR3 region has 14 residues. CDR3 sequence (DNA): TGTGCCAGCAGTTACGGTATTGGGGCCAACGTCCTGACTTTC. Translating gives CASSYGIGANVLTF.

V is TRBV4-2 and J is TRBJ2-3, with TRBD2 matching 8 bases. Losses at the gene ends were 0 bases for V and 2 bases for J; bases not matched to a gene: 4. This CDR3 is 16 amino acids long. Germline CDR1 LGHNA, CDR2 YNFKEQ. CDR3 DNA: TGTGCCAGCAGCCAAGAGGGAGCGGGAGCCACAGATACGCAGTATTTT. Protein product: CASSQEGAGATDTQYF.

The chain uses TRBV6-5 and TRBJ2-6; D remains unclear. V shed 0 bases and J shed 2 bases, with 5 bases lying between them. Germline V gene lookup returns CDR1 MNHEY and CDR2 SVGAGI. CDR3 size: 15 residues. The chain's CDR3 is CASSYSITGANVLTF. The DNA of the CDR3 is TGTGCCAGCAGTTACTCGATCACTGGGGCCAACGTCCTGACTTTC.

The chain joins TRBV29-1 to TRBJ1-2, with D possibly matching TRBD1 (6 bases). Trimming took off 7 bases at V and 5 bases at J, with 11 bases between the two ends. This CDR3 spans 11 amino acids. Germline CDR1 SQVTM, CDR2 ANQGSEA. For the CDR3, the DNA is TGCAGCGCCCGGACAGAATATGGCTACACCTTC. Translation: CSARTEYGYTF.

This rearrangement joins TRBV5-8 to TRBJ2-7, with D tentatively TRBD1 (6 bases). The CDR3 runs 14 residues. Deletions cut 0 bases from V and 4 bases from J, with 11 bases between. Germline V gene lookup returns CDR1 SGHTS and CDR2 YDEGEE. The CDR3 loop is CASSLEGVLYEQYF. In DNA, the CDR3 is TGTGCCAGCAGCTTGGAGGGGGTCCTATACGAGCAGTACTTC.

The rearrangement links TRBV7-9 to TRBJ1-3; a possible D gene is TRBD1 (6 bases). Trimming stripped 3 bases from V and 0 bases from J, with 15 bases between. Germline V gives CDR1 SEHNR, CDR2 FQNEAQ (reference sequence). CDR3 length equals 17 residues. CDR3 residues: CASSLMTGGSSGNTIYF. In DNA, the CDR3 is TGTGCCAGCAGCTTGATGACAGGTGGAAGCTCTGGAAACACCATATATTTT. Using reference TRBV7-9 and TRBJ1-3 for the parts outside the CDR3, the full variable domain is DTGVSQNPRHKITKRGQNVTFRCDPISEHNRLYWYRQTLGQGPEFLTYFQNEAQLEKSRLLSDRFSAERPKGSFSTLEIQRTEQGDSAMYLCASSLMTGGSSGNTIYFGEGSWLTVV.

The chain joins TRBV6-6 to TRBJ1-5; D ambiguous. V gave up 10 bases and J gave up 8 bases, with 12 bases separating them. The germline gives CDR1 MNHNY, CDR2 SVGAGI (reference sequence). The CDR3 runs to 11 residues. In DNA, the CDR3 is TGTGCCACCGGTCCGAACGAGCCCCAGCATTTT. Protein: CATGPNEPQHF.

The chain couples TRBV6-5 to TRBJ2-6, with unresolved D. The CDR3 runs 14 residues. Germline V gives CDR1 MNHEY, CDR2 SVGAGI. V lost 5 bases to trimming and J lost 4 bases, with 9 bases between them. CDR3 protein: CASSNRPGANVLTF. DNA of the CDR3: TGTGCCAGCAGTAACAGACCCGGGGCCAACGTCCTGACTTTC.

The chain couples TRBV29-1 to TRBJ1-2; TRBD1 matches 8 bases. The length of the CDR3 is 13 residues. The V and J ends lost 4 bases and 6 bases, in that order; junction bases with no gene match: 7. Germline values: CDR1 SQVTM, CDR2 ANQGSEA. In nucleotides, the CDR3 is TGCAGCGTTGGTCCCAGGGGGCTAAATGGCTACACCTTC. It specifies CSVGPRGLNGYTF.